A single T cell receptor (beta chain) is shown here with its context. Its antigen is not yet known. No base-level quality is on record; no much larger clone is a single base apart. This specimen belongs to a study of CD8+ T cells in alopecia areata (dated by TCRdb to the late 2010s). Background on the whole study: Treated patients were enrolled in an open-label pilot trial of oral tofacitinib, 5 to 10 mg twice daily, for moderate-to-severe alopecia areata. Tofacitinib was given for 6 to 18 months, followed by 6 months of follow-up off drug to assess delayed response and recurrence. High-throughput TCRbeta sequencing was used to examine T cell clonal expansion in alopecia areata in both the C3H/HeJ mouse model and human patients. Human TCRbeta sequencing covered scalp tissue and sorted CD4+ and CD8+ peripheral blood T cells from patchy and totalis/universalis alopecia areata patients and healthy controls. Biopsies were taken from tofacitinib-treated patients at baseline and again at 4 and 24 weeks into treatment, and several of those patients also had a later scalp biopsy. Clonality in the scalp was compared among normal scalp (n=4), patchy alopecia areata scalp (n=8), and alopecia totalis/universalis scalp (n=8). RNA came from the PAXgene miRNA kit for fixed scalp, the miRNeasy kit for PBMCs, and the RNeasy kit for mouse skin. TCRbeta CDR3 regions were amplified by immunoSEQ multiplex PCR with 35 Vbeta forward and 13 Jbeta reverse primers. The paper as a whole reports these results and caveats: Resident alphabeta T cells in normal human skin are also sequenced, complicating scalp TCR repertoire analysis, unlike mouse skin dominated by gammadelta T cells. Compared with normal scalp, lesional scalp had higher clonality and more expanded CD8+ clones, particularly in alopecia totalis/universalis, a pattern that suggests antigenic drive. Compared with mice, TCR sequences shared between patients were less clear, possibly partly because of HLA diversity across the patient population.

The sample's time point, from its label and the paper: baseline before oral tofacitinib. Lesional scalp punch biopsies and peripheral blood were obtained from alopecia areata patients. PBMCs were separated by density centrifugation and stained for CD3, CD4 and CD8, after which CD4+ and CD8+ T cells were sorted on a FACSAria. V is clipped by 3 bases and J by 0 bases, and the sequence between their germline boundaries is 1 base long. From the cysteine up to the phenylalanine, the CDR3 has a length of 12 residues. The CDR3 DNA has 36 bases and is translated from base 1. Per the germline V gene, KGHSH is the CDR1 and LQKENI is the CDR2. Library prep was done by the immunoSEQ multiplex PCR assay. To provide template for TCR sequencing, every sample had RNA extracted and reverse transcribed into cDNA. SuperScript III was used to make first-strand cDNA, primed with a 2:1 mix of oligo-dT and random hexamers. A synthetic immune receptor repertoire was used to gauge amplification bias, and whatever bias remained was removed computationally. Processing in the source paper ran as follows. After raw reads were preprocessed to remove errors, the CDR3 was defined following IMGT conventions as running from the conserved cysteine to phenylalanine. To get clonality, Shannon entropy was normalized by log2 of the number of productive unique TCRs and the result was subtracted from 1. Scalp TCRbeta sequences were cross-referenced with sorted blood CD4 and CD8 repertoires so that the CD4 or CD8 identity of scalp clones could be inferred. TCRdb's version of the immuneACCESS table is confined to in-frame rearrangements and falls short of the full clone set. An unresolved V gene accounts for under half of the shortfall where checked; the remainder is of unknown origin. For V, J and clone size, that table is used; D and trimming come from the DNA. For this sample the table gives 140,000 to 150,000 clones, of which around 60% were detected only once. The leading ten clones occupy about 6.8% of the sample.

This sequence originates from a human donor with alopecia areata. The specimen was CD4+ T cells sorted from blood, collected at week 0. The chain was built from TRBV18 and TRBJ2-3; the D gene cannot be resolved reliably. CDR3 sequence: CASSPSTDTQYF. The sequence in DNA is TGTGCCAGCTCACCTAGCACAGATACGCAGTATTTT. When the CDR3 is completed using the reference TRBV18 and TRBJ2-3 genes on either side, the full variable domain is NAGVMQNPRHLVRRRGQEARLRCSPMKGHSHVYWYRQLPEEGLKFMVYLQKENIIDESGMPKERFSAEFPKEGPSILRIQQVVRGDSAAYFCASSPSTDTQYFGPGTRLTVL.